This T cell receptor beta chain was captured in a study of identical twins. Germline V gene lookup returns CDR1 MNHEY and CDR2 SVGAGI. Unmatched junction bases numbered 4, after V lost 2 bases and J lost 5 bases. The CDR3 has 15 residues. TCRdb re-called the 5' RACE reads through MiXCR, storing one row per CDR3 protein. The table includes approximately 620,000 distinct CDR3 sequences, more than 6.5% detected once. These data also featured in a second study, about yellow fever vaccine responses in identical twins.

This chain connects TRBV6-5 to TRBJ2-3; 10 bases map to TRBD1. Input material: PBMCs. This TCR came from a woman younger than 35 in good health. This CDR3 reads CASSYTWTGGDTQYF. CDR3 nucleotides: TGTGCCAGCAGTTACACATGGACAGGGGGAGATACGCAGTATTTT.